This TCR beta chain comes out of a study of blood T cell repertoires in COVID-19. Overall study: Sources were T cells, B-cell-depleted T cells, or PBMCs; the material itself was cDNA or gDNA.

This CDR3 is built from 13 residues. V gave up 2 bases and J gave up 10 bases, with 14 bases separating them. Germline CDR1 reads SGHTA; CDR2 reads FQGNSA. Authors' processing steps: Reference gene primer amplification yielded estimated nucleated cell counts. The repertoire was sequenced with immunoSEQ multiplex PCR; TCRdb's copy has only in-frame clones and lacks some. The V and J calls and clone size come from that table; D and trimming were worked out from the DNA. Among under 200,000 clones listed, 85% to 90% were seen once. The chain is built from TRBV7-2 and TRBJ1-1, with D perhaps matching TRBD1 (5 bases). This clonotype was sampled from a man aged 18 to 29 with active or convalescent COVID-19. The specimen was peripheral blood. The CDR3 spells CASSLNGGGRAFF. As DNA, the CDR3 is TGTGCCAGCAGCTTAAACGGGGGGGGTCGAGCTTTCTTT.